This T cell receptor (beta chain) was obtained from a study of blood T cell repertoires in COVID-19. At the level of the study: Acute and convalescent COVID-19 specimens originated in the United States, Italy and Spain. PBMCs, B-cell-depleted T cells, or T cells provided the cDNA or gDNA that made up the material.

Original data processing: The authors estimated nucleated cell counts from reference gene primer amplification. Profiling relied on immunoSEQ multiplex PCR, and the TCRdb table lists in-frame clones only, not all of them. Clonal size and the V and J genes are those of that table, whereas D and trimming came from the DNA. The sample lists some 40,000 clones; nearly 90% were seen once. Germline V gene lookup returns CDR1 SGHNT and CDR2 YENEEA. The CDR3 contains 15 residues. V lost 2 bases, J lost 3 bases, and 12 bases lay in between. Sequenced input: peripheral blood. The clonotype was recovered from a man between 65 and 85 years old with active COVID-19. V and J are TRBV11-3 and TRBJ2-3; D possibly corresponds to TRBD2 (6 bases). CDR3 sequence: CASSLSGDGTDTQYF. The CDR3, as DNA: TGTGCCAGCAGCTTATCGGGGGACGGAACAGATACGCAGTATTTT.